This T cell receptor beta chain was captured by sequencing in a study of patients and donors after allogeneic stem cell transplantation. There are 15 residues in the CDR3. Germline V gives CDR1 SGHVS, CDR2 FNYEAQ. Trimming cost V 5 bases and J 6 bases; bases outside gene matches: 8. TCRdb reanalysed the RT-PCR reads using MiXCR and keeps one entry per CDR3 protein. The table shows fewer than 500,000 distinct CDR3 sequences, with roughly 17% occurring only once. J is TRBJ2-7 and V is TRBV7-6; 12 bases match TRBD2. This receptor was taken from a human donor who was either an allogeneic HSCT recipient or a stem cell or donor lymphocyte infusion donor (not recorded which). It is not recorded whose cells these are; they may come from a transplant donor. Specimen: blood, either unsorted or a sorted T cell fraction (not recorded which). The CDR3 nucleotides are TGTGCCAGCAGCCTAACTAGCGGGAGGAACTCCGAGCAGTACTTC. Amino acid sequence: CASSLTSGRNSEQYF.